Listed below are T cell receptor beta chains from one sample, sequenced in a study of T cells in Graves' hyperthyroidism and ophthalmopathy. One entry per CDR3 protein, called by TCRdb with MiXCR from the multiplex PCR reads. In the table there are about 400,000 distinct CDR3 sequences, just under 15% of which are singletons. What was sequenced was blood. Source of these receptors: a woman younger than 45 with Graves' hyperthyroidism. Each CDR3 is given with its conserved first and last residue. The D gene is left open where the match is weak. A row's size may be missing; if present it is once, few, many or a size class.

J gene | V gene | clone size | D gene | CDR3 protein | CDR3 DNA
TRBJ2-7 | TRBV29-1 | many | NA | CSALIRDNYEQYF | TGCAGCGCCCTAATCCGGGACAACTACGAGCAGTACTTC
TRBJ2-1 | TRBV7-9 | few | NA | CASSSYIGNEQFF | TGTGCCAGCAGCTCCTACATTGGCAATGAGCAGTTCTTC
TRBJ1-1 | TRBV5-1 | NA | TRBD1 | CASSPGTGAMNTEAFF | TGCGCCAGCAGCCCGGGGACAGGGGCTATGAACACTGAAGCTTTCTTT
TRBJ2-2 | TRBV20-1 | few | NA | CSARERNTGELFF | TGCAGTGCTAGAGAGCGGAACACCGGGGAGCTGTTTTTT
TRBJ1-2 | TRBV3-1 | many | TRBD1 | CASSQLGRGLGYGYTF | TGTGCCAGCAGCCAATTAGGAAGGGGGCTTGGCTATGGCTACACCTTC
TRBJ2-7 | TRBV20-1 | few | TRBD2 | CSARASGTYEQYF | TGCAGTGCTAGAGCTAGCGGGACCTACGAGCAGTACTTC
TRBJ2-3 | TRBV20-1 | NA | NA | CSAKGQAFSTDTQYF | TGCAGTGCGAAGGGGCAGGCATTTAGCACAGATACGCAGTATTTT
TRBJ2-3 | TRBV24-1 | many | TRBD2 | CATSDLGLAADTQYF | TGTGCCACCAGTGATTTGGGACTAGCGGCAGATACGCAGTATTTT
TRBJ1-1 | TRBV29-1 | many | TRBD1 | CSVQGQGRTEAFF | TGCAGCGTGCAAGGACAGGGGCGCACTGAAGCTTTCTTT
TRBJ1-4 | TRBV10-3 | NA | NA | CAISETGEKLFF | TGTGCCATCAGTGAGACAGGGGAAAAACTGTTTTTT
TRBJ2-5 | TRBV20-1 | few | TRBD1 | CSAREADRFQETQYF | TGCAGTGCTAGAGAAGCGGACAGGTTCCAAGAGACCCAGTACTTC
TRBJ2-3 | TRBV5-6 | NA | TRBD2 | CASSLGTSGVGDTQYF | TGTGCCAGCAGCTTGGGGACTAGCGGAGTGGGGGATACGCAGTATTTT
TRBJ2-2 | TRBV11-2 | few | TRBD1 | CASSLLGQGTGELFF | TGTGCCAGCAGCTTACTGGGACAGGGGACCGGGGAGCTGTTTTTT
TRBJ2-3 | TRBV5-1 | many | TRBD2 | CASSLTGGGGTDTQYF | TGCGCCAGCAGCTTGACTGGCGGGGGGGGCACAGATACGCAGTATTTT
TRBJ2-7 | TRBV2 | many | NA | CASRFEGSYEQYF | TGTGCCAGCAGGTTTGAGGGCTCCTACGAGCAGTACTTC
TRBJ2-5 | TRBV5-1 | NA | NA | CASSVPSGQETQYF | TGCGCCAGCAGCGTACCAAGCGGACAAGAGACCCAGTACTTC
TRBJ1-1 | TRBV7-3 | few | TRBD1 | CASSLDRVTEAFF | TGTGCCAGCAGCTTGGACAGGGTTACTGAAGCTTTCTTT
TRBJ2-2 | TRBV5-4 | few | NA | CASRPSPTGELFF | TGTGCCAGCAGACCCTCCCCCACCGGGGAGCTGTTTTTT
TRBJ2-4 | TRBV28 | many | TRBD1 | CASSFEGAAKNIQYF | TGTGCCAGCAGTTTTGAGGGGGCGGCCAAAAACATTCAGTACTTC
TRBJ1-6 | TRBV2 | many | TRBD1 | CASRTGTEDNSPLHF | TGTGCCAGCAGGACCGGGACAGAAGATAATTCACCCCTCCACTTT
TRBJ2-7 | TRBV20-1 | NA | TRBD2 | CSARDIGTSGRVTYEQYF | TGCAGTGCTAGAGATATCGGGACTAGCGGGAGGGTAACCTACGAGCAGTACTTC
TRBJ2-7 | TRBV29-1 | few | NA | CSVQQVEEQYF | TGCAGCGTGCAACAGGTAGAAGAGCAGTACTTC
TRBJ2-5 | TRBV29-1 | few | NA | CSADVRGEETQYF | TGCAGCGCTGACGTCAGGGGGGAGGAGACCCAGTACTTC
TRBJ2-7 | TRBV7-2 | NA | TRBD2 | CASSLGTSGTMSYEQYF | TGTGCCAGCAGCCTTGGGACTAGCGGGACAATGTCCTACGAGCAGTACTTC
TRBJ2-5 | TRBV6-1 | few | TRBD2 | CASSRPASGQETQYF | TGTGCCAGCAGCCGCCCCGCTAGCGGACAAGAGACCCAGTACTTC
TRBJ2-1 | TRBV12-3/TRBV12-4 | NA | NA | CASSLGSPIYNEQFF | TGTGCCAGCAGTTTGGGTTCCCCCATCTACAATGAGCAGTTCTTC
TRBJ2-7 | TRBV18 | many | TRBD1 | CASSPPGQGHYEQYF | TGTGCCAGCTCACCACCGGGACAGGGCCACTACGAGCAGTACTTC
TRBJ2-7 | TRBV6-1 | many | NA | CASRRGRGAYEQYF | TGTGCCAGCAGGAGAGGCAGGGGAGCCTACGAGCAGTACTTC
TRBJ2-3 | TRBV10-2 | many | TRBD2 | CASRRSGPATDTQYF | TGCGCCAGCCGTCGTAGCGGGCCGGCCACAGATACGCAGTATTTT
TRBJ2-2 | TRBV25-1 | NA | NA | CASSVIMNTGELFF | TGTGCCAGCAGTGTCATTATGAACACCGGGGAGCTGTTTTTT
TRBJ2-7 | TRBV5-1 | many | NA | CASSLGLYSSYEQYF | TGCGCCAGCAGCCTGGGACTCTACAGCTCCTACGAGCAGTACTTC
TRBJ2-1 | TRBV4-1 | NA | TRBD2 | CASSRQTSGRYNEQFF | TGCGCCAGCAGCCGGCAAACTAGCGGGAGATACAATGAGCAGTTCTTC
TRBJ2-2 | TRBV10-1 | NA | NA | CASRPETDTGELFF | TGCGCCAGCAGACCTGAGACAGACACCGGGGAGCTGTTTTTT
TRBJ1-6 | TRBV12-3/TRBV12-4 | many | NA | CASSSAGLVNSPLHF | TGTGCCAGCAGTTCCGCAGGGCTGGTTAATTCACCCCTCCACTTT
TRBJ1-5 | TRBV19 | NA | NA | CASTQNNQPQHF | TGTGCCAGTACACAGAATAATCAGCCCCAGCATTTT
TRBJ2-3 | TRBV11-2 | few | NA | CAGGATSTDTQYF | TGTGCCGGTGGGGCAACAAGCACAGATACGCAGTATTTT
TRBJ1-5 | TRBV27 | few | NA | CATQLSGGNQPQHF | TGTGCCACGCAGCTAAGCGGGGGAAATCAGCCCCAGCATTTT
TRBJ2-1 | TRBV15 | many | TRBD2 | CATISSGDEQFF | TGTGCCACCATTTCTAGCGGGGATGAGCAGTTCTTC
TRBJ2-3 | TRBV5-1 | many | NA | CASSLDGGAFTDTQYF | TGCGCCAGCAGCCTGGACGGCGGGGCCTTCACAGATACGCAGTATTTT
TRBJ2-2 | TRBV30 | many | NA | CAWSVKQSRGTGELFF | TGTGCCTGGAGTGTAAAGCAGTCTAGGGGAACCGGGGAGCTGTTTTTT
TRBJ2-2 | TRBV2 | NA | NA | CASSLTGLDTGELFF | TGTGCCAGCAGTTTAACAGGGCTAGACACCGGGGAGCTGTTTTTT
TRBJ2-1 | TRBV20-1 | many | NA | CSAVTPNRGVYNEQFF | TGCAGTGCCGTGACCCCAAATAGAGGGGTCTACAATGAGCAGTTCTTC
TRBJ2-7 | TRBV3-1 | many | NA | CASSLNRGLNYEQYF | TGTGCCAGCAGCCTTAACCGGGGACTGAACTACGAGCAGTACTTC